A single sample is the source of the 11 T cell receptor beta chains below, sequenced in a study of control samples from healthy donors and cancer patients. The data were produced by immunoSEQ multiplex PCR, yet TCRdb's version contains in-frame clones alone and is incomplete. This table has about 89,000 clones, 86% appearing once. The source material was blood. The receptor source for this set is a man aged 25 to 45 in good health.

The chain employs TRBV7-3 and TRBJ1-6; perhaps TRBD1 as D (5 bases). The germline V gene has CDR1 SGHTA and CDR2 FQGTGA. V dropped 1 base and J dropped 9 bases, with 13 bases sitting between them. The CDR3 covers 15 residues. CDR3 residues: CASSLRGDRASPLHF. CDR3 in DNA: TGTGCCAGCAGCTTAAGGGGGGATAGAGCTTCACCCCTCCACTTT.

The chain couples TRBV19 to TRBJ1-2, with D uncertain. This CDR3 has 13 amino acids. Germline CDR1 and CDR2: LNHDA and SQIVND (reference sequence). V lost 4 bases and J 0 bases, leaving 6 bases between the germline ends. For the CDR3, the DNA is TGTGCCAGTAGTAGAGGTGCTAACTATGGCTACACCTTC. It is translated as CASSRGANYGYTF.

The rearrangement links TRBV21-1 to TRBJ2-3; the table's D gene call, TRBD2, was not cross checked with the DNA. TRBV21-1 is reported as a pseudogene. There are 16 residues in the CDR3. CDR3 sequence (DNA): TGTGCCAGCAGCAAAGGTCCGCGGGACCACCCAGATACGCAGTATTTT. Residues: CASSKGPRDHPDTQYF.

The rearrangement links TRBV4-2 to TRBJ2-1, with D possibly being TRBD2 (5 bases). The germline CDR1 and CDR2 sequences are LGHNA and YNFKEQ. The V and J ends lost 3 bases and 2 bases respectively, with 8 bases between them. The CDR3 has 14 amino acids. CDR3 DNA: TGTGCCAGCAGCCAGGCCGGGACCTACAATGAGCAGTTCTTC. Amino acids: CASSQAGTYNEQFF.

This chain connects TRBV18 to TRBJ1-1, with 8 bases that match TRBD1. Trimming at V came to 3 bases and at J to 10 bases, leaving 10 bases not matched to a gene. Germline V gives CDR1 KGHSH, CDR2 LQKENI. CDR3 length: 14 residues. The CDR3 sequence: CASSPIQGAPVAFF. Here the CDR3 DNA reads TGTGCCAGCTCACCCATCCAGGGGGCGCCTGTAGCTTTCTTT.

This chain uses TRBV5-1 with TRBJ2-2, with 14 positions matching TRBD2. The V gene end was trimmed by 1 base and the J gene end by 0 bases; junction bases not matched to a gene: 2. This CDR3 has 18 amino acids. Germline V gives CDR1 SGHRS, CDR2 YFSETQ. CDR3 sequence (DNA): TGCGCCAGCAGCTTGAGGACTAGCGGGGGGTCGAACACCGGGGAGCTGTTTTTT. Its protein product is CASSLRTSGGSNTGELFF. Supplemented by reference TRBV5-1 and TRBJ2-2, the full variable domain reads KAGVTQTPRYLIKTRGQQVTLSCSPISGHRSVSWYQQTPGQGLQFLFEYFSETQRNKGNFPGRFSGRQFSNSRSEMNVSTLELGDSALYLCASSLRTSGGSNTGELFFGEGSRLTVL.

The table lists this clone with a few counts. V and J are TRBV10-1 and TRBJ1-6, with TRBD1 identical over 9 bases. J was trimmed by 9 bases and V by 6 bases; bases with no gene match: 12. The length of the CDR3 is 16 residues. CDR1 WNHNN and CDR2 SYGVQD come from the germline V gene (reference sequence). For the CDR3, the DNA is TGCGCCAGCAGCGAGGGGACAGGGCGATTGGGTTCACCCCTCCACTTT. This encodes CASSEGTGRLGSPLHF.

The chain couples TRBV24-1 to TRBJ2-3; no clear D gene. The V and J ends lost 10 bases and 2 bases respectively, with 6 bases between them. The CDR3 contains 11 residues. The germline V gene has CDR1 KGHDR and CDR2 SFDVKD. CDR3 sequence (DNA): TGTGCCACGGGCGCCACAGATACGCAGTATTTT. Translating gives CATGATDTQYF.

The gene calls are TRBV2 and TRBJ1-1; 10 bases line up with TRBD1. Germline lookup yields CDR1 SNHLY and CDR2 FYNNEI. This CDR3 comprises 13 residues. V trimming: 10 bases; J trimming: 6 bases; junction bases outside the gene matches: 8. The CDR3 sequence: CATPGQGTAEAFF. CDR3 sequence (DNA): TGTGCCACCCCGGGACAGGGGACGGCTGAAGCTTTCTTT.

The chain combines TRBV19 with TRBJ1-2, with TRBD1 matching over 9 bases. This CDR3 comprises 12 residues. Germline CDR1 is LNHDA and CDR2 is SQIVND (reference sequence). Germline trimming cut 8 bases from V and 6 bases from J; bases unmatched to any gene: 4. CDR3 sequence reads: CASQQGANGYTF. The CDR3 bases are TGTGCCAGTCAACAGGGGGCGAATGGCTACACCTTC.

CDR3 nucleotides: TGCGCCAGCACTCGCACAGATACGCAGTATTTT. This encodes CASTRTDTQYF. The chain is built from TRBV10-1 and TRBJ2-3, with no clear D. The germline V and J ends were trimmed by 7 bases and 1 base, with 3 bases remaining between them. This CDR3 has 11 amino acids. CDR1 WNHNN and CDR2 SYGVQD come from the germline V gene (reference sequence).